The clone carrying this TCR beta chain has only a few counts. Its antigen is not known. This sample stems from a study of T-cell memory formation after mild COVID-19. The study's findings and limits: Some clones that responded were present in memory (sampled pre-infection), which suggests cross-reactive memory joined.

CDR3 length: 13 residues. Trimming stripped 6 bases from V and 8 bases from J, with 13 bases between. Via MiXCR, TCRdb re-called the 5' RACE reads, giving one row per CDR3 protein. Among about 100,000 distinct CDR3 sequences listed, 11% were seen once. The chain joins TRBV23-1 to TRBJ2-2; D may be TRBD2 (7 bases). TRBV23-1 is designated an ORF whose function remains uncertain. The source is a man aged 18-30 years who had mild COVID-19 (a few samples of this study predate the infection). Cell type and time point are not known. The sequenced sample was PBMCs or a T cell subset sorted from them (not recorded which). For the CDR3, the DNA is TGCGCCAGCAGGCCCGGGGGGCAAGGGGAGCTGTTTTTT. The encoded protein is CASRPGGQGELFF.